This record covers a single TCR beta chain. What antigen it recognizes has not been identified. Base qualities are not at hand, and no much larger clone is one base apart. The data belong to a study of naive CD8 T cells in extremely preterm neonates (dated by TCRdb to between 2016 and 2019). Study-wide context: The study compared TCRbeta CDR3 repertoires of sorted naive CD8+ T cells across four age groups: extremely preterm neonates, term neonates, young children and adults.

The preterm samples were obtained from several extremely preterm deliveries at 23-27 weeks of gestation. Pregnancies with fetal demise, active maternal HSV infection or known maternal HIV infection were excluded from the study. A FACSAria III cell sorter was used to sort live, Annexin V-negative naive CD8+ T cells (CD3+CD8+CD45RA+CCR7+). Per sample, between roughly 18,000 and 100,000 naive CD8+ T cells were obtained by sorting. Preassembled standardized sampling kits were used to collect mixed venous-arterial cord blood. Cord blood was held at room temperature and processed no more than 4 hours after collection. Ficoll-Paque density gradient centrifugation was used to isolate mononuclear cells from diluted blood. Before sorting, mononuclear cells were cryopreserved in around 10% DMSO with roughly 90% FBS and kept in long-term storage at -150 degrees C. Thawed cells were stained with Annexin V and antibodies against CD3, CD8, CCR7 and CD45RA. The DNeasy Blood and Tissue Kit was used to extract genomic DNA from snap-frozen pellets of sorted cells.

TCRbeta CDR3 regions were amplified from genomic DNA by a two-step, bias-controlled multiplex PCR. Primers specific for every TRBV and TRBJ gene segment were included in the multiplex PCR. The immunoSEQ Assay was used to generate TCRbeta repertoire data. On the study's bioinformatics: A relative-frequency ratio and a modified nearest-neighbor algorithm were applied to filter and cluster reads so that closely related sequences were merged. IMGT annotation was followed for the assignment of V, D and J genes to CDR3 sequences. Template counts were quantified against synthetic TCR CDR3 analog sequences and normalized for PCR amplification bias. Only unique productive sequences, that is, in-frame CDR3 sequences lacking stop codons, were included in the analyses. The immunoSEQ Analyzer software was used to calculate iChao1 richness and clonality, with clonality defined as 1 minus Pielou's evenness. JMP was used for statistical testing, with Student's t-test or a non-parametric test applied depending on Shapiro-Wilk normality results. TCRdb's version of the immuneACCESS table is confined to in-frame rearrangements and falls short of the full clone set. An unresolved V gene accounts for under half of the shortfall where checked; the remainder is of unknown origin. The V and J calls and clone size come from that table; D and trimming were worked out from the DNA. The sample contains 20,000 to 30,000 clones, approximately 89% of them found a single time. Jointly, the top ten make up approximately 0.84% of the sample.

Taken from cysteine to phenylalanine, the CDR3 has 14 residues. The entry retains the CDR3 DNA only, 42 bases that are in frame from base 1. Unmatched junction bases come to 2, with V trimmed by 0 bases and J by 2 bases. The CDR1 and CDR2 encoded by the germline V gene are SGHRS and YFSETQ. Results and caveats for the whole study, not just this receptor: A larger fraction of CDR3 nucleotide sequences was shared among preterm neonates (roughly 2.7%) than among term neonates (about 0.4%), young children (0.03%) and adults (about 0.01%). Compared with the older groups, preterm CDR3s were shorter and closer to germline, carrying fewer N additions and showing less junctional trimming. Preterm neonates showed significantly lower iChao1 richness than every other age group (p < 0.05) along with an even clone distribution, indicating a less rich repertoire. To track T cell development within individuals, the authors urged prospective longitudinal studies of preterm and term neonates. A small sample size and variable productive template counts among preterm samples were noted by the authors as limitations.

The receptor chain draws on TRBV5-1 and TRBJ2-7; 7 central nucleotides agree with TRBD2. The receptor was isolated from a boy who was born preterm. The sequencing input was naive CD8+ T cells from cord blood. This receptor has the CDR3 CASSLGLAPYEQYF. The DNA reads TGCGCCAGCAGCTTGGGACTAGCCCCCTACGAGCAGTACTTC.